The entry below describes one T cell receptor (beta chain). Its antigen is currently not known. Within one base of it there is no much larger clone, and no base qualities were kept. The donors were healthy, HIV-negative adults who had no recently reported acute infections or vaccinations. Every donor was a Caucasian adult living in Nashville, Tennessee, USA. CD4+ T cells were enriched by magnetic negative selection; naive cells were then positively selected on CD45RA, and the negative fraction formed the memory subset. Blood was collected by leukapheresis, and PBMCs were isolated by Ficoll-Histopaque density gradient centrifugation and then cryopreserved in liquid nitrogen vapor phase. Purity and quantity of every magnetically sorted T cell population were checked by analytical flow cytometry. Genomic DNA was isolated from every sorted fraction and measured by UV absorbance on a Nanodrop 2000c. From its cysteine to its phenylalanine, the CDR3 spans 13 amino acids. The sequence is cut down to CDR3 DNA, 39 bases in frame from base 1. V is trimmed back by 10 bases and J by 8 bases, and the junction contains 9 bases that no gene match accounts for. CDR1 MNHNS and CDR2 SASEGT were looked up in the germline V gene.

TCR CDR3 regions were amplified from genomic DNA by multiplex PCR using the deep immunoSEQ assay. Extracted genomic DNA from each cell subset was distributed evenly across all wells of several immunoSEQ 96-well plates, and each plate was treated as a replicate. Each replicate PCR for sorted subsets received roughly 200 ng genomic DNA, equal to 28,000 or so T cell genomes. Purified libraries were quantified with a Qubit 3.0 fluorometer, sized on a Bioanalyzer 2100, and re-quantified with the KAPA Library Quantification kit. Each immunoSEQ 96-well plate was sequenced on its own single-read 150-cycle Illumina NextSeq 550 flow cell. The study's processing was this. Because the immunoSEQ output held only junctional sequences and lacked quality scores, the filtering could not match the filtering applied to full-length reads. Sequences were annotated with PyIR, a Python wrapper for IgBLAST v1.9, using IMGT germline references to assign V/J genes and CDR3. Any read was removed if the V/J assignment was weak (E-value above 1e-6), the CDR3 was missing, or the read contained stop codons, out-of-frame junctions, or ambiguous translated residues. V3J clonotypes were defined by identical inferred V gene, J gene, and CDR3 amino acid sequence. Percentage overlap between repertoires was computed as shared unique clonotypes divided by the size of the smaller repertoire. Richness of each repertoire was evaluated using RTK rarefaction, the Chao1 estimator, and Recon v2.1 estimates of unobserved clonotypes. For all TCRbeta clonotypes obtained by the gDNA method from a few donors, generation probabilities were computed with OLGA. This immuneACCESS table, as held by TCRdb, lists in-frame sequences with V and J called but not all clones. Of the missing ones, under half trace to an unresolved V gene in checked studies; the others have no known cause. V and J calls plus clone size are reproduced from that table; the DNA served to infer D and trimming. The sample table lists approximately 1.4 million clones, 95% to 99% of them with a count of one. The top ten constitute roughly 0.4% of the sample.

The data derive from a study of shared clonotypes between healthy human individuals (dated by TCRdb to between 2020 and 2021). Regarding the study in general: The cohort included a few men and a couple of women between 18 and 49 years of age. To estimate repertoire size and how much clonotype sharing occurs between individuals, the study deeply sequenced the blood TCR repertoires of five healthy adults. Per donor, leukapheresis produced somewhere between about 0.94 and 9.5 billion PBMCs. To increase sequencing depth and limit assay-specific biases, different laboratories used diverse techniques to prepare libraries and sequence TCR repertoires. For each donor, three plates each were used for CD4 naive and CD4 memory, two plates were used for CD8 naive, and one plate was used for CD8 memory. The research as a whole found: The genetic and exposure-history diversity represented was limited by the small number of donors. Pairwise subsampling indicated that sequencing depth was expected to affect the degree of clonotype sharing among donors. Incomplete sequencing was indicated by rarefaction of sorted-subset datasets, despite the large sequencing depth. Sampling was restricted to blood, and TCR repertoires in tissue are likely to differ from TCR repertoires in blood. Across several donors, approximately 5% of naive CD4, over 3% of naive CD8, 2.3% of memory CD4, and around 0.4% of memory CD8 clonotypes were shared. Higher generation probabilities were observed for clonotypes shared by all four sorted-subset donors than for non-shared clonotypes. Estimated clonotype richness was generally larger for naive than for memory subsets.

This sequence originates from a man aged 25-45 years in good health. Here the chain combines TRBV6-1 and TRBJ1-4; the central 8 bases match TRBD1. Sequencing used naive CD4+ T cells sorted from blood. Read against the paper, the sample's cell subset or site label means: CD45RA+ positively selected. The DNA sequence is as follows: TGTGCCATCTCGGACAGGGTGTGGGAAAAACTGTTTTTT. Its protein is CAISDRVWEKLFF.